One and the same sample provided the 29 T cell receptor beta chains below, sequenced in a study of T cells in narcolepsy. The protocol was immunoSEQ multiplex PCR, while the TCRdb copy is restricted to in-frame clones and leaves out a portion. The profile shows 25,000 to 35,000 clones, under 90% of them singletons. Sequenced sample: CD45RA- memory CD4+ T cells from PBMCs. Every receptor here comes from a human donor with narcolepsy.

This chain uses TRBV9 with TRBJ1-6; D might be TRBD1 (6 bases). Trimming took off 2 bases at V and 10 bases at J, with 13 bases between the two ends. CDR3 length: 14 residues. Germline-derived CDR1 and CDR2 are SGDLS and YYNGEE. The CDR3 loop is CASSVQKGGSPLHF. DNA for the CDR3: TGTGCCAGCAGCGTCCAAAAGGGGGGCTCACCCCTCCACTTT. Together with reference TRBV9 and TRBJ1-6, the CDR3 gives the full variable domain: DSGVTQTPKHLITATGQRVTLRCSPRSGDLSVYWYQQSLDQGLQFLIQYYNGEERAKGNILERFSAQQFPDLHSELNLSSLELGDSALYFCASSVQKGGSPLHFGNGTRLTVT.

DNA for the CDR3: TGTGCCAGCTCCCCCGGGGGTAGCGGGATCTTCAATGAGCAGTTCTTC. It encodes CASSPGGSGIFNEQFF. The chain is built from TRBV18 and TRBJ2-1, with 8 bases fitting TRBD2. The CDR3 covers 16 residues. The junction had 13 bases not matched to a gene; V was cut back by 6 bases and J by 6 bases. Germline V gene lookup returns CDR1 KGHSH and CDR2 LQKENI.

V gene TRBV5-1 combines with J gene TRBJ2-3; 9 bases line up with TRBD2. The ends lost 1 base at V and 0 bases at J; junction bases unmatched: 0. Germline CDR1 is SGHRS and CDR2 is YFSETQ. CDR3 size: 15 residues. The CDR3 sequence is CASSLTSGSTDTQYF. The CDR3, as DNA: TGCGCCAGCAGCTTGACTAGCGGGAGCACAGATACGCAGTATTTT.

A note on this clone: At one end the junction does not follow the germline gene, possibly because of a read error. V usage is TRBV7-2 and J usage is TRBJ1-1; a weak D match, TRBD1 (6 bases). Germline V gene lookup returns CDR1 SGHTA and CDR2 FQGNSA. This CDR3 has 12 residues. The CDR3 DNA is TGTGCCAGCAGCTTATATCAGGGGAAGTCCATCTTT. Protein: CASSLYQGKSIF.

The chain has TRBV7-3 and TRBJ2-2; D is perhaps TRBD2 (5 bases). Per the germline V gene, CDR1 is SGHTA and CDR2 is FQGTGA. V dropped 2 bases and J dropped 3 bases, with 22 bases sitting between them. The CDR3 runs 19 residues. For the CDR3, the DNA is TGTGCCAGCAGCTTAGTCGGGCCAGATATGACGAGGGACACCGGGGAGCTGTTTTTT. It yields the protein CASSLVGPDMTRDTGELFF.

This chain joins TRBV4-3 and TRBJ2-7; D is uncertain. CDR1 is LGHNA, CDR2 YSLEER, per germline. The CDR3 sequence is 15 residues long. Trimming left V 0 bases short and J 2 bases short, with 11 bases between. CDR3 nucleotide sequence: TGCGCCAGCAGCCAAGATTGGTACAGCACCTACGAGCAGTACTTC. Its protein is CASSQDWYSTYEQYF.

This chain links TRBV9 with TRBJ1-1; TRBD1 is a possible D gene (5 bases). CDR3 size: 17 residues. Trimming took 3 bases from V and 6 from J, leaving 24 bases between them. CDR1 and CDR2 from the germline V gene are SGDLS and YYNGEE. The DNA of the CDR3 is TGTGCCAGCAGCGCCCCCCGGGGGTTACACGATCAGGCTGAAGCTTTCTTT. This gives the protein CASSAPRGLHDQAEAFF.

The CDR3 nucleotides are TGTGCCAGCAGTGAAGCGGCAGGACAGGGGAAGGTGAACACCATATATTTT. Encoded protein: CASSEAAGQGKVNTIYF. This rearrangement joins TRBV6-1 to TRBJ1-3; 9 bases align to TRBD1. The length of the CDR3 is 17 residues. The germline V gene encodes CDR1 MNHNS and CDR2 SASEGT. Germline trimming cut 0 bases from V and 7 bases from J; bases unmatched to any gene: 10.

The CDR3 loop is CASSRGQALPDYGYTF. In DNA form, the CDR3 reads TGTGCCAGCAGCCGTGGACAGGCACTTCCCGACTATGGCTACACCTTC. This chain uses TRBV11-1 with TRBJ1-2; 7 nucleotides line up with TRBD1. V gave up 5 bases and J gave up 3 bases; unmatched junction bases: 12. Germline-derived CDR1 and CDR2 are SGHAT and FQDESV (reference sequence). This CDR3 has 16 amino acids.

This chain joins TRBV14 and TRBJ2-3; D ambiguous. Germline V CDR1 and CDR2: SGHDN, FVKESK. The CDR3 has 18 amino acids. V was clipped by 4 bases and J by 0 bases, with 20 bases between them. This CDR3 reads CASSPIYGGYSSTDTQYF. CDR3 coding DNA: TGTGCCAGCAGCCCTATATATGGCGGTTATTCTAGCACAGATACGCAGTATTTT.

In DNA, the CDR3 is TGTGCCAGTAGTGTAAGCACTGAAGCTTTCTTT. The encoded protein is CASSVSTEAFF. The chain couples TRBV19 to TRBJ1-1; D is ambiguous. This CDR3 has 11 residues. V was trimmed by 5 bases and J by 4 bases, leaving 5 bases between them. CDR1 is LNHDA, CDR2 SQIVND, per germline (reference sequence). The entire variable domain, with the rest obtained from reference TRBV19 and TRBJ1-1, is as follows: DGGITQSPKYLFRKEGQNVTLSCEQNLNHDAMYWYRQDPGQGLRLIYYSQIVNDFQKGDIAEGYSVSREKKESFPLTVTSAQKNPTAFYLCASSVSTEAFFGQGTRLTVV.

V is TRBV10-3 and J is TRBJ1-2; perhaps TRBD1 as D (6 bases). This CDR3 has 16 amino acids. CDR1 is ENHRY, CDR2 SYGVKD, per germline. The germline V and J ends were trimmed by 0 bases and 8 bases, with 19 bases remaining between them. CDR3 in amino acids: CAISESQKTGSGGYTF. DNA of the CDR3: TGTGCCATCAGTGAGTCGCAGAAGACAGGTTCCGGGGGCTACACCTTC.

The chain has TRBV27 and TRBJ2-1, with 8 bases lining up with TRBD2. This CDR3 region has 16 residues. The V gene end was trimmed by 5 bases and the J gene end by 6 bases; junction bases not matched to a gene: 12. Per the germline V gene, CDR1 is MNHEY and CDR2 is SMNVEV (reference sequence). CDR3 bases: TGTGCCAGCAGTCCGTGGGCGGGGGGCTTAGGCAATGAGCAGTTCTTC. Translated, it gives CASSPWAGGLGNEQFF.

CDR3 region: CASKMNYGYTF. The CDR3 coding sequence is TGTGCCAGTAAGATGAACTATGGCTACACCTTC. The rearrangement uses TRBV19 and TRBJ1-2; D not certain. The CDR3 has 11 residues. Germline CDR1 LNHDA, CDR2 SQIVND (reference sequence). V dropped 7 bases and J dropped 2 bases, with 5 bases sitting between them.

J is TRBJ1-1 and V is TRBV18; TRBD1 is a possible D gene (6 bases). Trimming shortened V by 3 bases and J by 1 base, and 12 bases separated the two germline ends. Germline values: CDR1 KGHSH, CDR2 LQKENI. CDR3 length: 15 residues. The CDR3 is CASSPRQDPNTEAFF. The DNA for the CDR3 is TGTGCCAGCTCACCCAGACAGGACCCGAACACTGAAGCTTTCTTT.

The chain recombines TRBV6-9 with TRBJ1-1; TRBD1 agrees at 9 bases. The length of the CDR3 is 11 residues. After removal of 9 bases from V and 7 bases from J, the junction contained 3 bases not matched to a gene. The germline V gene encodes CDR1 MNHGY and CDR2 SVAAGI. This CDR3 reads CASTGGYEAFF. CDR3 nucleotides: TGTGCCAGTACAGGGGGCTATGAAGCTTTCTTT.

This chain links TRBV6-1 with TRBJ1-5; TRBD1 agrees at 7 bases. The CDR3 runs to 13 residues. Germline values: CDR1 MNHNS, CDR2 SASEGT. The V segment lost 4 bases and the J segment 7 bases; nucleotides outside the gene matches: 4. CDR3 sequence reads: CASSAQGGQPQHF. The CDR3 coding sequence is TGTGCCAGCAGTGCGCAGGGGGGACAGCCCCAGCATTTT.

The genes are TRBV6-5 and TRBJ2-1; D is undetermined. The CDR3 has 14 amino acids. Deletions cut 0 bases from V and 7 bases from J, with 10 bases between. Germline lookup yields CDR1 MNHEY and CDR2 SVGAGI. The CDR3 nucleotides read TGTGCCAGCAGTTACTCAGGGCGATCGAATGAGCAGTTCTTC. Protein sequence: CASSYSGRSNEQFF.

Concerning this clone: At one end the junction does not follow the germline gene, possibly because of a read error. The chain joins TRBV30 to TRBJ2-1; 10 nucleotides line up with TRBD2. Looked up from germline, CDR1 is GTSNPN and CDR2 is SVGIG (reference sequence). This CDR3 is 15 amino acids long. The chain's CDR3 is CARSSGLAGVGEQFF. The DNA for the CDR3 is TGTGCCCGGAGTTCTGGGCTAGCGGGAGTTGGTGAGCAGTTCTTC.

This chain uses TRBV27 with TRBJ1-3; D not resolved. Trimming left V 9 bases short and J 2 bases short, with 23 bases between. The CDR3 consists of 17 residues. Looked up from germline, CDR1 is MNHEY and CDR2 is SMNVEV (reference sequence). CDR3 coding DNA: TGTGCCAGTAAAGGGAAGGGAGGACTTCGTCCTGGAAACACCATATATTTT. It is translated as CASKGKGGLRPGNTIYF.

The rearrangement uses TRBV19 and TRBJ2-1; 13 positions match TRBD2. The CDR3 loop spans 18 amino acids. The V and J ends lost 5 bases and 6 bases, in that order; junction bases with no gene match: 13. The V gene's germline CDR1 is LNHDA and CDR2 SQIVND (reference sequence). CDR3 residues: CASSVTSGGPSSSNEQFF. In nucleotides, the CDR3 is TGTGCCAGTAGTGTGACTAGCGGGGGGCCTTCTAGCTCCAATGAGCAGTTCTTC.

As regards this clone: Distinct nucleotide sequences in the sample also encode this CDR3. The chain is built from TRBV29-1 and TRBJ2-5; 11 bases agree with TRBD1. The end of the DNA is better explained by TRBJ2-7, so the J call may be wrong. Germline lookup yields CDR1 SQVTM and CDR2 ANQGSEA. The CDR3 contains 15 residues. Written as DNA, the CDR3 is TGCAGCGTGAAGGAGGGGACAGGGGGGGTGTACGAGCAGTACTTC. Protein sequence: CSVKEGTGGVYEQYF.

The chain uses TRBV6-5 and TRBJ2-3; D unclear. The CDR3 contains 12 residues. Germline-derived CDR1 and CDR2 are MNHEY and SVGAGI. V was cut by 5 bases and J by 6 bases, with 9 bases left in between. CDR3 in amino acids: CASSPGRDTQYF. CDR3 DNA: TGTGCCAGCAGTCCGGGCCGCGATACGCAGTATTTT.

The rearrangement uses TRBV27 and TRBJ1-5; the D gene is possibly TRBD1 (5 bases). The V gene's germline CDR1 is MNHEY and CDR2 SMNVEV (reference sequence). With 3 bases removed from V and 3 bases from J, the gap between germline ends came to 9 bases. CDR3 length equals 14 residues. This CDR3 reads CASSFGGNNQPQHF. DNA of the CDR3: TGTGCCAGCAGTTTTGGGGGTAACAATCAGCCCCAGCATTTT.

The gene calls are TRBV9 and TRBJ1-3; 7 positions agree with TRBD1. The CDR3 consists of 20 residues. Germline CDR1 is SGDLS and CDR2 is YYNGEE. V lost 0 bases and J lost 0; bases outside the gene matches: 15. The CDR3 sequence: CASSVGGVWGQRSSGNTIYF. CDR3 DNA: TGTGCCAGCAGCGTAGGCGGTGTTTGGGGACAGCGATCCTCTGGAAACACCATATATTTT.

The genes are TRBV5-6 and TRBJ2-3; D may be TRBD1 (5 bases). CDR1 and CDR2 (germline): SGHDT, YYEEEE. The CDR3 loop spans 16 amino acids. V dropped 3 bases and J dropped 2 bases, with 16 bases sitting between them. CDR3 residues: CASSSSGRAFTDTQYF. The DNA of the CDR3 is TGTGCCAGCAGCTCATCCGGCAGGGCCTTCACAGATACGCAGTATTTT.

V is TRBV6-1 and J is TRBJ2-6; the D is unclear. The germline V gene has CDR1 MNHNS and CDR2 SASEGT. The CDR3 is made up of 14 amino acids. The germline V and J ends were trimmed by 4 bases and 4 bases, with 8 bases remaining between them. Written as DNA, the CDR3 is TGTGCCAGCAGTGCAAGTTCAGGGGCCAACGTCCTGACTTTC. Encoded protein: CASSASSGANVLTF.

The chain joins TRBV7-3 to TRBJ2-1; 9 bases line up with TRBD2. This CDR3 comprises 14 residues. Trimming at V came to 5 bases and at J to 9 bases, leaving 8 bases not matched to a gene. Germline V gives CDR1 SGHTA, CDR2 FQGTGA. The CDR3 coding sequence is TGTGCCAGCAGCCTTAGCGGGGGTTTGGGTGAGCAGTTCTTC. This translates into CASSLSGGLGEQFF.

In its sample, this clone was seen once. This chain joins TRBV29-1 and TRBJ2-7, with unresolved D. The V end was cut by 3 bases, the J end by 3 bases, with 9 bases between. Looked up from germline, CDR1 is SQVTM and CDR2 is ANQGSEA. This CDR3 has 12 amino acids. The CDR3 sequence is CSVESAGYEQYF. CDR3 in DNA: TGCAGCGTTGAGTCGGCAGGCTACGAGCAGTACTTC.